Ten or more counts support the clone carrying this T cell receptor beta chain. Libraries were prepared by immunoSEQ multiplex PCR; TCRdb keeps only in-frame clonotypes and omits some of them. The table includes 270,000 or so clones, approximately 86% detected once. This sample was taken from a study of blood T cell repertoires in COVID-19. Study background: PBMCs, B-cell-depleted T cells, or T cells provided the cDNA or gDNA that made up the material.

The CDR3 totals 13 residues. Germline assignment: CDR1 MNHEY and CDR2 SVGEGT. V was clipped by 2 bases and J by 3 bases; unmatched bases: 0. The receptor comes from a woman aged 18-29 years with acute or convalescent COVID-19. This chain uses TRBV6-2 or TRBV6-3 with TRBJ1-2; 7 bases match TRBD1. Input material: peripheral blood. The CDR3 reads CASSYRGHYGYTF. The CDR3 DNA sequence: TGTGCCAGCAGTTACAGGGGGCACTATGGCTACACCTTC.